This T cell receptor (beta chain) was identified in a study of T-cell reconstitution after alpha-beta-depleted transplantation in children. This sample's TCRbeta library carried unique molecular identifier barcodes. Each CDR3 protein is one row after TCRdb ran MiXCR on the PCR reads. The sample shows some 280,000 distinct CDR3 sequences, 9.9% of them seen only once. Germline trimming cut 1 base from V and 0 bases from J; bases unmatched to any gene: 3. Germline-derived CDR1 and CDR2 are SGHVS and FNYEAQ. The CDR3 spans 15 residues. The chain combines TRBV7-6 with TRBJ2-7, with 7 bases identical to TRBD2. Sample: PBMCs from the stem cell graft donor, taken from the stem cell graft. The TCR comes from a human donor who donated a stem cell graft to a child with SCID. The CDR3 sequence is CASSLDRDYSYEQYF. DNA for the CDR3: TGTGCCAGCAGCTTAGATCGGGACTACTCCTACGAGCAGTACTTC.